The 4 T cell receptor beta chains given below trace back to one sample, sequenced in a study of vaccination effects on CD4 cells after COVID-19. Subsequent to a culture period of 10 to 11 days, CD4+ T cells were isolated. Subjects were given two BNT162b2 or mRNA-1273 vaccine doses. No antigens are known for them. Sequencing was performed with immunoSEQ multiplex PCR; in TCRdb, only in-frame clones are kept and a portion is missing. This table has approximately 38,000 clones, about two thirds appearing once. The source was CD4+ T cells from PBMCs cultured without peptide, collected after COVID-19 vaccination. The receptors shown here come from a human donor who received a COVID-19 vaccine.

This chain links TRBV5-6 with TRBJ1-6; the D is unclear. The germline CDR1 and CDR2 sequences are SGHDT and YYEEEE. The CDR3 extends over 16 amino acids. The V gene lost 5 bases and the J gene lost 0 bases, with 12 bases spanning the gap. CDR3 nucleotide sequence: TGTGCCAGCAGAATCTGGCGGAGCTCCTATAATTCACCCCTCCACTTT. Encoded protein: CASRIWRSSYNSPLHF.

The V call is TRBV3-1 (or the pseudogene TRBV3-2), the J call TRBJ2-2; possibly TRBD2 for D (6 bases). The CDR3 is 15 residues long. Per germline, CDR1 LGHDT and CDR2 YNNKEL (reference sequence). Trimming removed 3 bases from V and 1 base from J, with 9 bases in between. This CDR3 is CASSQGLGNTGELFF. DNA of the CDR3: TGTGCCAGCAGCCAGGGACTCGGGAACACCGGGGAGCTGTTTTTT.

CDR3: CASSRQGGRTEAFF. The DNA of the CDR3 is TGTGCCAGTAGTCGACAGGGCGGGAGAACTGAAGCTTTCTTT. The rearrangement links TRBV19 to TRBJ1-1; TRBD1 agrees at 7 bases. Unmatched junction bases numbered 8, after V lost 5 bases and J lost 5 bases. This CDR3 has 14 amino acids. Germline V lookup: CDR1 LNHDA, CDR2 SQIVND (reference sequence).

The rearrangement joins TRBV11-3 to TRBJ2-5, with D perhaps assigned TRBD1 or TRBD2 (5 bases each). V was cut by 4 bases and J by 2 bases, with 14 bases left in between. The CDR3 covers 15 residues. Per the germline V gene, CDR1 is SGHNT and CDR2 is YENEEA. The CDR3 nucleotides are TGTGCCAGCAGCTCCGGGACGGCTATTCAAGAGACCCAGTACTTC. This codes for CASSSGTAIQETQYF.